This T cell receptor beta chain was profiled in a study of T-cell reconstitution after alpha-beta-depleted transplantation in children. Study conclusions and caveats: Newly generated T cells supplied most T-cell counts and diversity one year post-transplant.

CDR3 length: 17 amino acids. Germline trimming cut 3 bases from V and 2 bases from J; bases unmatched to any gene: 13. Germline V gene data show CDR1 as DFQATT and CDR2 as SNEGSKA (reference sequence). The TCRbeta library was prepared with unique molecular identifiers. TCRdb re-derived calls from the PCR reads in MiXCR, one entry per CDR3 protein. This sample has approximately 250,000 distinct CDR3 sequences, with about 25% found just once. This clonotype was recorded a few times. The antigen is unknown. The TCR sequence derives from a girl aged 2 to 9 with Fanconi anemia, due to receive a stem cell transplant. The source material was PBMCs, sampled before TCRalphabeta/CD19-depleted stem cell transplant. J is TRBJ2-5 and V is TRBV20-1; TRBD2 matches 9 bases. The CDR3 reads CSASWREGVMVQETQYF. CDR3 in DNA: TGCAGTGCTAGTTGGCGGGAGGGAGTGATGGTGCAAGAGACCCAGTACTTC.